Below, 25 T cell receptor beta chains from the same sample are listed, as sequenced in a study of siplizumab effects on memory and regulatory T cells. Using immunoSEQ multiplex PCR, the repertoire was profiled, and TCRdb retains in-frame clones only, with some absent. The sample lists 100,000 or so clones, around 90% occurring once. The source material was non-Treg CD4+ T cells sorted from blood. These receptors originate from a human donor in good health.

This chain connects TRBV9 to TRBJ1-2; a possible D gene is TRBD1 (5 bases). Trimming stripped 0 bases from V and 4 bases from J, with 10 bases between. Germline V CDR1 and CDR2: SGDLS, YYNGEE. This CDR3 has 14 amino acids. The CDR3 loop reads CASSVVGGTYGYTF. In nucleotides, the CDR3 is TGTGCCAGCAGCGTAGTTGGGGGAACCTATGGCTACACCTTC.

This sequence joins TRBV28 and TRBJ2-7, with TRBD1 matching over 11 bases. CDR1 and CDR2 from the germline V gene are MDHEN and SYDVKM. The CDR3 loop spans 15 amino acids. V trimming: 4 bases; J trimming: 6 bases; junction bases outside the gene matches: 8. The CDR3 region is CASSSPGTGGGEQYF. CDR3 in DNA: TGTGCCAGCAGTTCCCCCGGGACAGGGGGGGGCGAGCAGTACTTC.

This chain uses TRBV6-5 with TRBJ2-7, with 7 positions matching TRBD2. The CDR3 is 13 amino acids. V lost 6 bases and J lost 7; bases outside the gene matches: 9. Germline CDR1 reads MNHEY; CDR2 reads SVGAGI. For the CDR3, the DNA is TGTGCCAGCAGCCAGAGCGGGATGGGGGAGCAGTACTTC. Protein product: CASSQSGMGEQYF.

The chain is built from TRBV27 and TRBJ2-1; either TRBD1 or TRBD2 may fit D (6 bases each). The CDR3 sequence is 16 residues long. V was pared by 3 bases and J by 6 bases, with 18 bases between. Germline-derived CDR1 and CDR2 are MNHEY and SMNVEV (reference sequence). The CDR3 loop is CASSFYLAGGPNEQFF. CDR3 in DNA: TGTGCCAGCAGTTTTTACCTAGCTGGGGGGCCCAATGAGCAGTTCTTC.

This chain joins TRBV9 and TRBJ1-1; D is uncertain. Trimming removed 0 bases at V and 2 bases at J, with 5 bases between. Germline CDR1 reads SGDLS; CDR2 reads YYNGEE. This CDR3 has 13 amino acids. CDR3 residues: CASSVDDNTEAFF. For the CDR3, the DNA is TGTGCCAGCAGCGTAGACGACAACACTGAAGCTTTCTTT.

The gene calls are TRBV5-1 and TRBJ2-3; D gene unclear. The V end lost 1 base, the J end lost 4 bases, and 4 bases lay between the germline ends. In germline, CDR1 is SGHRS, CDR2 YFSETQ. The CDR3 loop spans 12 amino acids. The CDR3 bases are TGCGCCAGCAGCTTGTTGGCAGATACGCAGTATTTT. It specifies CASSLLADTQYF.

This rearrangement joins TRBV27 to TRBJ1-2; no definite D call. Trimming took 3 bases from V and 4 from J, leaving 15 bases between them. CDR1 is MNHEY, CDR2 SMNVEV, per germline (reference sequence). The CDR3 has 15 residues. CDR3 region: CASSLMGRETYGYTF. The CDR3 DNA sequence: TGTGCCAGCAGTTTGATGGGAAGGGAAACCTATGGCTACACCTTC.

V usage is TRBV5-4 and J usage is TRBJ1-2, with a possible D match to TRBD1 (6 bases). The germline CDR1 and CDR2 sequences are SGHNT and YYREEE (reference sequence). The V and J ends lost 4 bases and 8 bases respectively, with 15 bases between them. This CDR3 comprises 13 residues. The CDR3 DNA reads as TGTGCCAGCAGCCCTAACGGGGGCCGGGGCTACACCTTC. Protein: CASSPNGGRGYTF.

The chain is built from TRBV12-5 and TRBJ2-1; 14 bases fit TRBD2. Trimming at V came to 1 base and at J to 4 bases, leaving 6 bases not matched to a gene. The germline CDR1 and CDR2 sequences are LGHNT and FRNRAP. The CDR3 is made up of 18 amino acids. For the CDR3, the DNA is TGTGCTAGTGGTTTGGGCCCGGGACTAGCGGGGGATTACAATGAGCAGTTCTTC. Its translation is CASGLGPGLAGDYNEQFF.

The gene calls are TRBV6-5 and TRBJ2-7; 9 bases fit TRBD2. Unmatched junction bases numbered 3, after V lost 6 bases and J lost 3 bases. The CDR3 sequence is 13 residues long. The germline gives CDR1 MNHEY, CDR2 SVGAGI. The CDR3 is CASSRGGGYEQYF. As DNA, the CDR3 is TGTGCCAGCAGCCGCGGGGGGGGCTACGAGCAGTACTTC.

The chain recombines TRBV6-4 with TRBJ1-5; D gene uncertain. The CDR3 sequence is 13 residues long. Deletions cut 4 bases from V and 3 bases from J, with 7 bases between. CDR1 is MRHNA and CDR2 is SNTAGT in the germline V gene. The chain's CDR3 is CASSVFTNQPQHF. The CDR3 DNA reads TGTGCCAGCAGTGTCTTTACCAATCAGCCCCAGCATTTT.

The chain combines TRBV5-4 with TRBJ2-5; 8 bases agree with TRBD2. CDR1 is SGHNT and CDR2 is YYREEE in the germline V gene (reference sequence). The CDR3 totals 15 residues. With 0 bases clipped from V and 4 bases from J, the junction kept 5 bases outside the gene matches. The CDR3 loop reads CASSLANLAGETQYF. CDR3 sequence (DNA): TGTGCCAGCAGCTTGGCCAATCTAGCGGGAGAGACCCAGTACTTC.

The chain is built from TRBV7-2 and TRBJ1-5; D might be TRBD1 (6 bases). Trimming shortened V by 4 bases and J by 2 bases, and 15 bases separated the two germline ends. The CDR3 is 16 residues long. From germline, CDR1 is SGHTA and CDR2 FQGNSA. In DNA form, the CDR3 reads TGTGCCAGCAGCTCAGAAACAGGGTTTGGCAATCAGCCCCAGCATTTT. Its translation is CASSSETGFGNQPQHF.

The genes are TRBV7-9 and TRBJ2-1, with 10 positions matching TRBD1. This CDR3 spans 16 amino acids. J was trimmed by 7 bases and V by 5 bases; bases with no gene match: 11. Per germline, CDR1 SEHNR and CDR2 FQNEAQ (reference sequence). The CDR3 reads CASSRASGTGANEQFF. The CDR3 DNA sequence: TGTGCCAGCAGCCGCGCCTCCGGGACAGGGGCGAATGAGCAGTTCTTC.

The J gene is TRBJ2-3, the V gene TRBV12-5, with 8 bases that match TRBD1. Germline assignment: CDR1 LGHNT and CDR2 FRNRAP. V lost 0 bases and J lost 5; bases outside the gene matches: 13. The CDR3 runs to 18 residues. CDR3 nucleotides: TGTGCTAGTGGTTTGGTGTCAGGGGGCGTCAGGACCAAAGATACGCAGTATTTT. Protein: CASGLVSGGVRTKDTQYF.

The chain recombines TRBV4-1 with TRBJ2-5; unclear D gene. The germline V gene encodes CDR1 MGHRA and CDR2 YSYEKL. V dropped 3 bases and J dropped 4 bases, with 18 bases sitting between them. The CDR3 length is 16 residues. CDR3 protein: CASSHSPRSDLETQYF. The CDR3 DNA follows: TGCGCCAGCAGCCACTCCCCAAGGAGTGACTTAGAGACCCAGTACTTC.

The genes are TRBV18 and TRBJ1-3, with no clear D. V lost 4 bases and J 3 bases, leaving 7 bases between the germline ends. This CDR3 contains 13 residues. The V gene's germline CDR1 is KGHSH and CDR2 LQKENI. In DNA form, the CDR3 reads TGTGCCAGCTCACGAGGCCTTGGAAACACCATATATTTT. Protein sequence: CASSRGLGNTIYF.

This clone was observed once. The chain combines TRBV6-1 with TRBJ2-1; 10 bases fit TRBD1. Germline loops: CDR1 MNHNS, CDR2 SASEGT. V was pared by 3 bases and J by 7 bases, with 6 bases of the junction left unmatched. The CDR3 loop spans 15 amino acids. In nucleotides, the CDR3 is TGTGCCAGCAGTGATTGGGGACAGGGGTTGAATGAGCAGTTCTTC. Protein sequence: CASSDWGQGLNEQFF.

The rearrangement joins TRBV5-8 to TRBJ1-5; D gene unclear. Trimming left V 4 bases short and J 7 bases short, with 15 bases between. Germline assignment: CDR1 SGHTS and CDR2 YDEGEE. The CDR3 is 14 residues long. CDR3 loop: CASSALMAEQPQHF. CDR3 DNA sequence: TGTGCCAGCAGCGCCCTGATGGCGGAGCAGCCCCAGCATTTT.

The chain has TRBV6-5 and TRBJ2-7; TRBD1 is a possible D gene (5 bases). V lost 0 bases, J lost 3 bases, and 12 bases lay in between. The CDR3 length is 15 residues. Germline values: CDR1 MNHEY, CDR2 SVGAGI. The CDR3 DNA is TGTGCCAGCAGTTACTCGCTTGCAGGGCTCTACGAGCAGTACTTC. Translating it yields CASSYSLAGLYEQYF.

A note on this clone: The same CDR3 also results from other DNA sequences found in this sample. The chain joins TRBV27 to TRBJ2-7; 8 bases map to TRBD1. The CDR3 contains 13 residues. V gave up 4 bases and J gave up 6 bases; unmatched junction bases: 5. Germline CDR1 MNHEY, CDR2 SMNVEV (reference sequence). This CDR3 is CASSSGQGFEQYF. The CDR3 DNA follows: TGTGCCAGCAGTTCTGGACAGGGTTTCGAGCAGTACTTC.

The chain is built from TRBV7-2 and TRBJ1-1; D is unresolved. Germline V gene lookup returns CDR1 SGHTA and CDR2 FQGNSA. Trimming removed 4 bases at V and 4 bases at J, with 13 bases between. The CDR3 is made up of 14 amino acids. This chain's CDR3 is CASSSHSSRTEAFF. The DNA of the CDR3 is TGTGCCAGCAGCTCACACTCTAGTCGCACTGAAGCTTTCTTT.

The chain links TRBV29-1 to TRBJ1-4, with TRBD1 matching 11 bases. After removal of 5 bases from V and 7 bases from J, the junction contained 6 bases not matched to a gene. Germline V CDR1 and CDR2: SQVTM, ANQGSEA. This CDR3 region has 14 residues. CDR3 residues: CSVCGTGGCEKLFF. For the CDR3, the DNA is TGCAGCGTTTGCGGGACAGGGGGATGTGAAAAACTGTTTTTT.

J is TRBJ1-4 and V is TRBV6-6; D remains ambiguous. Germline loops: CDR1 MNHNY, CDR2 SVGAGI (reference sequence). The CDR3 loop spans 13 amino acids. V was clipped by 2 bases and J by 8 bases, with 9 bases between them. The CDR3 DNA sequence: TGTGCCAGCAGTTACAGGGTTGGAGAAAAACTGTTTTTT. It encodes CASSYRVGEKLFF.

The V gene is TRBV10-1, the J gene TRBJ2-5; possible D gene TRBD2, 5 bases. The ends were cut back, 8 bases at V and 4 bases at J, with 8 bases in the middle. This CDR3 contains 11 residues. Germline CDR1 is WNHNN and CDR2 is SYGVQD (reference sequence). CDR3 sequence reads: CASLAAETQYF. The CDR3 nucleotides read TGCGCCAGCCTAGCAGCAGAGACCCAGTACTTC.